These T cell receptor beta chains were read from a single sample in a study of spatial heterogeneity in lung cancer. TCRdb processed the 5' RACE reads anew with MiXCR; each CDR3 protein has one entry. The sample contains approximately 9,600 distinct CDR3 sequences, 5% to 6.5% of which appear only once. The specimen comprised lung tumor tissue, sampled at surgery. These receptors all come from a female donor with early-stage non-small cell lung cancer. CDR3s include the opening cysteine and the closing phenylalanine or tryptophan. Fields, in order: D gene, clone size, J gene, V gene, CDR3 DNA, CDR3 protein. D genes are given only for firm matches. The size field is filled for only some rows; it gives once, few, many or a size class.

D: -; size: -; J: TRBJ1-5; V: TRBV12-3/TRBV12-4; DNA: TGTGCCAGCAAGAGAAGTCCCAGCAATCAGCCCCAGCATTTT; CDR3: CASKRSPSNQPQHF
D: -; size: many; J: TRBJ2-2; V: TRBV18; DNA: TGTGCCAGCTCACAACCTACAGGGATCGCCACCGGGCAGCTGTTTTTT; CDR3: CASSQPTGIATGQLFF
D: -; size: many; J: TRBJ2-1; V: TRBV19; DNA: TGTGCCAGTAGCCTAGACAGGTTCAATGAGCAGTTCTTC; CDR3: CASSLDRFNEQFF
D: TRBD1; size: many; J: TRBJ1-1; V: TRBV6-2/TRBV6-3; DNA: TGTGCCAGCAGGGAACAGGGGCCGGGGACTGAAGCTTTCTTT; CDR3: CASREQGPGTEAFF
D: TRBD2; size: many; J: TRBJ2-7; V: TRBV6-5; DNA: TGTGCCAGCAGAACCGGGACTAGCGGTTCGGAGTACTTC; CDR3: CASRTGTSGSEYF
D: TRBD1; size: many; J: TRBJ1-2; V: TRBV4-2; DNA: TGTGCCAGCAGCCAGAACCGGGACAGGGATCAAGGCTACACCTTC; CDR3: CASSQNRDRDQGYTF
D: TRBD2; size: -; J: TRBJ2-3; V: TRBV7-7; DNA: TGTGCCAGCAGCTTAGGGGCTAGCGGGGTGACAGATACGCAGTATTTT; CDR3: CASSLGASGVTDTQYF
D: -; size: -; J: TRBJ1-2; V: TRBV20-1; DNA: TGCAGTGCTAGTGAAGACAGTAACTATGGCTACACCTTC; CDR3: CSASEDSNYGYTF
D: -; size: medium-sized; J: TRBJ2-4; V: TRBV19; DNA: TGTGCCAGTAGTGACCGGGACGGCTCGATAAAAAACATTCAGTACTTC; CDR3: CASSDRDGSIKNIQYF
D: TRBD2; size: many; J: TRBJ2-3; V: TRBV7-3; DNA: TGTGCCAGCAGCTCCCTATTAGCGGGGGAGGCGGGAACGCAGTATTTT; CDR3: CASSSLLAGEAGTQYF
D: -; size: many; J: TRBJ1-3; V: TRBV7-9; DNA: TGTGCCAGCAGCTTGGGGACGGGGCTCTCGGCTGGAAACACCATATATTTT; CDR3: CASSLGTGLSAGNTIYF
D: TRBD1; size: few; J: TRBJ2-1; V: TRBV25-1; DNA: TGTGCCAGCAGTGCGTTCCGGGACAGCAGTTTCAATGAGCAGTTCTTC; CDR3: CASSAFRDSSFNEQFF
D: TRBD2; size: many; J: TRBJ2-1; V: TRBV7-9; DNA: TGTGCCAGCAGTCGAGACGTACTAGCGGGAGGCTTCTACAATGAGCAGTTCTTC; CDR3: CASSRDVLAGGFYNEQFF
D: TRBD1; size: medium-sized; J: TRBJ2-7; V: TRBV20-1; DNA: TGCAGTGCTAGAGATCCCCGACAGGGATCTTCCTACGAGCAGTACTTC; CDR3: CSARDPRQGSSYEQYF
D: TRBD1; size: many; J: TRBJ2-1; V: TRBV25-1; DNA: TGTGCCAGCGGAAGACAGGGCTACGATGAGCAGTTCTTC; CDR3: CASGRQGYDEQFF
D: -; size: many; J: TRBJ2-7; V: TRBV5-6; DNA: TGTGCCAGCAGCTTAACAGGTTACCCGACGGCCGAGCAGTACTTC; CDR3: CASSLTGYPTAEQYF
D: TRBD1; size: many; J: TRBJ1-2; V: TRBV18; DNA: TGTGCCAGCTCATCCACGACAGGGGAGAGAGGATATGGTGGCTACACCTTC; CDR3: CASSSTTGERGYGGYTF
D: -; size: -; J: TRBJ1-3; V: TRBV12-3/TRBV12-4; DNA: TGTGCCAGCAGGGCAAAGGGAAACACCATATATTTT; CDR3: CASRAKGNTIYF
D: -; size: many; J: TRBJ2-3; V: TRBV19; DNA: TGTGCCAACGACTGGATGTTGGTGGATACGCAGTATTTT; CDR3: CANDWMLVDTQYF
D: -; size: many; J: TRBJ2-7; V: TRBV28; DNA: TGTGCCAGCGGCTTTTCAAGGGGGCAGTACTTC; CDR3: CASGFSRGQYF
D: -; size: many; J: TRBJ2-7; V: TRBV4-3; DNA: TGCGCCAGCAGCCCCCAGGCGACCCCCACAGCCTACGAGCAGTACTTC; CDR3: CASSPQATPTAYEQYF
D: TRBD1; size: few; J: TRBJ2-7; V: TRBV25-1; DNA: TGTGCCAGCAGCCGGGACAGGGGGCACGAGCAGTACTTC; CDR3: CASSRDRGHEQYF
D: TRBD1; size: many; J: TRBJ2-5; V: TRBV7-9; DNA: TGTGCCAGCAGCTTAGCGGTCACAGGGGGAGAGACCCAGTACTTC; CDR3: CASSLAVTGGETQYF
D: -; size: few; J: TRBJ1-2; V: TRBV13; DNA: TGTGCCAGCAGCGCGAGCTATCAAGCTAACTATGGCTACACCTTC; CDR3: CASSASYQANYGYTF
D: TRBD1; size: few; J: TRBJ1-2; V: TRBV4-2; DNA: TGTGTCAGCAGCCAAGATAGGACAGGGGGCTTAGGCTACACCTTC; CDR3: CVSSQDRTGGLGYTF
D: -; size: few; J: TRBJ1-2; V: TRBV4-3; DNA: TGCGCCAGCAGCCAAGATGACAGCGCCAACTATGGCTACACCTTC; CDR3: CASSQDDSANYGYTF
D: TRBD1; size: many; J: TRBJ2-7; V: TRBV5-1; DNA: TGCGCCAGCAGCGGCACAGGGGTAGGCGAGCAGTACTTC; CDR3: CASSGTGVGEQYF
D: TRBD1; size: -; J: TRBJ1-1; V: TRBV27; DNA: TGTGCCAGCAGTTTACGGGGGACAGGGGGTGAAGCTTTCTTT; CDR3: CASSLRGTGGEAFF
D: -; size: many; J: TRBJ2-5; V: TRBV10-3; DNA: TGTGCCATCAGTGAGTCGGTCTCACAAGAGACCCAGTACTTC; CDR3: CAISESVSQETQYF
D: -; size: many; J: TRBJ2-7; V: TRBV3-1; DNA: TGTGCCAGCAGCCAAAGGAAGCGGAACTACGAGCAGTACTTC; CDR3: CASSQRKRNYEQYF
D: -; size: many; J: TRBJ1-4; V: TRBV7-9; DNA: TGTGCCAGCAGCTTGGCAGGGAAAGAAAAACTGTTTTTT; CDR3: CASSLAGKEKLFF
D: -; size: many; J: TRBJ2-7; V: TRBV3-1; DNA: TGTGCCAGCAGCCCCCGGACTGGAACCTACGAGCAGTACTTC; CDR3: CASSPRTGTYEQYF
D: -; size: many; J: TRBJ2-1; V: TRBV12-3/TRBV12-4; DNA: TGTGCCAGCAGTATACAGGGTACCTACAATGAGCAGTTCTTC; CDR3: CASSIQGTYNEQFF
D: -; size: many; J: TRBJ2-7; V: TRBV7-2; DNA: TGTGCCAGCAGTGTAAGGGGTGGGCCAGGGAGCTCCTACGAGCAGTACTTC; CDR3: CASSVRGGPGSSYEQYF
D: -; size: few; J: TRBJ1-2; V: TRBV27; DNA: TGTGCCAGCAGTTTACTGGGCTTACCGGACTATGGCTACACCTTC; CDR3: CASSLLGLPDYGYTF
D: TRBD2; size: -; J: TRBJ2-7; V: TRBV5-5; DNA: TGTGCCAGCAGCGCTGGGGGGCGGGAGGCGAACGAGCAGTACTTC; CDR3: CASSAGGREANEQYF
D: TRBD1; size: many; J: TRBJ2-7; V: TRBV19; DNA: TGTGCCAGTAGTCTCGGGACAGACGTCTACGAGCAGTACTTC; CDR3: CASSLGTDVYEQYF
D: TRBD2; size: -; J: TRBJ2-5; V: TRBV7-9; DNA: TGTGCCAGCAGCCAGGGACTAGCCCTTTCGGAGACCCAGTACTTC; CDR3: CASSQGLALSETQYF
D: -; size: many; J: TRBJ1-1; V: TRBV7-2; DNA: TGTGCCAGCAGCTCTGGCATGAACACTGAAGCTTTCTTT; CDR3: CASSSGMNTEAFF
D: TRBD2; size: many; J: TRBJ2-1; V: TRBV12-3/TRBV12-4; DNA: TGTGCCAGCAGTTTAAGTGGGGGGGGATACAATGAGCAGTTCTTC; CDR3: CASSLSGGGYNEQFF
D: -; size: medium-sized; J: TRBJ2-7; V: TRBV7-9; DNA: TGTGCCAGCAGCTTAGCAGCGGGCGCGGCCTACGAGCAGTACTTC; CDR3: CASSLAAGAAYEQYF
D: -; size: many; J: TRBJ2-6; V: TRBV21-1; DNA: TGTGCCAGCAGGAGATTTCTTTACGGGACAGGTACAACTGGGGCCAACGTCCTGACTTTC; CDR3: CASRRFLYGTGTTGANVLTF
D: -; size: medium-sized; J: TRBJ2-1; V: TRBV7-2; DNA: TGTGCCAGCAGCCTAGGCAGGGAAGATGAGCAGTTCTTC; CDR3: CASSLGREDEQFF
D: TRBD1; size: few; J: TRBJ1-2; V: TRBV6-2/TRBV6-3; DNA: TGTGCCAGCAGTTCGCCTCGGGACAGGGGGCGAGAAAACTATGGCTACACCTTC; CDR3: CASSSPRDRGRENYGYTF
D: TRBD2; size: many; J: TRBJ2-3; V: TRBV20-1; DNA: TGCAGTGCTAGATTTGAAAGCGGGGATAGCACAGATACGCAGTATTTT; CDR3: CSARFESGDSTDTQYF
D: -; size: few; J: TRBJ2-3; V: TRBV7-9; DNA: TGTGCCAGCAGCGGAGGGACGGGCGGCACAGATACGCAGTATTTT; CDR3: CASSGGTGGTDTQYF
D: -; size: -; J: TRBJ2-2; V: TRBV10-2; DNA: TGCGCCACCCGACCGACTAACCCCGGGGAGCTGTTTTTT; CDR3: CATRPTNPGELFF
D: -; size: many; J: TRBJ1-3; V: TRBV20-1; DNA: TGCAGTGCTCTCCTTTACTCTGGAAACACCATATATTTT; CDR3: CSALLYSGNTIYF
D: -; size: many; J: TRBJ1-5; V: TRBV7-2; DNA: TGTGCCAGCAGCTCGCTTGACTCAAATCAGCCCCAGCATTTT; CDR3: CASSSLDSNQPQHF